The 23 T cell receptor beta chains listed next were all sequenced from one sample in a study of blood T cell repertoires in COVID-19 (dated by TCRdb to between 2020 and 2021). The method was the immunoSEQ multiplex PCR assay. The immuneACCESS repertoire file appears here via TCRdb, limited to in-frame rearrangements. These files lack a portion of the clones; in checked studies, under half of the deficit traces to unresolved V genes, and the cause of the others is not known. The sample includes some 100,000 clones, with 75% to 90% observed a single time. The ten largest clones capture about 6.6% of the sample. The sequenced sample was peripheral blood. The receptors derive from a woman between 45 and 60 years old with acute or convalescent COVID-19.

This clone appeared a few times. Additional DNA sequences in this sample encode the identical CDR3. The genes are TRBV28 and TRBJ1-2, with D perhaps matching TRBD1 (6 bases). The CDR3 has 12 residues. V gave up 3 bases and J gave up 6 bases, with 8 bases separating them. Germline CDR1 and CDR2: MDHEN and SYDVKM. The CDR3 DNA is TGTGCCAGCAGTTTTGGGGGCGATGGCTACACCTTC. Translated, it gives CASSFGGDGYTF.

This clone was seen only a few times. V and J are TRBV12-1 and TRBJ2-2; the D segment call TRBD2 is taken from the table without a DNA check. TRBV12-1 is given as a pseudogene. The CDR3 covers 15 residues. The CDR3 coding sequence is TGTGCCAGCAATGTCGGGTCGTCGAACACCGGGGAGCTGTTTTTT. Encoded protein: CASNVGSSNTGELFF.

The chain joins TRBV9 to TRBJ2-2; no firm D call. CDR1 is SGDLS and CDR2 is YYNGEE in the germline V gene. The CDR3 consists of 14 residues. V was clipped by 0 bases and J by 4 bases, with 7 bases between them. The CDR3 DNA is TGTGCCAGCAGCGTAGCTACGTCCACCGGGGAGCTGTTTTTT. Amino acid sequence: CASSVATSTGELFF.

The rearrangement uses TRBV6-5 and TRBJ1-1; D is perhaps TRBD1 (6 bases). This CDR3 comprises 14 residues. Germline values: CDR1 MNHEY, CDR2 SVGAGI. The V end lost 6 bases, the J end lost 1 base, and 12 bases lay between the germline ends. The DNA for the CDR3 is TGTGCCAGCAGAGCCGGGACACGGAACACTGAAGCTTTCTTT. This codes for CASRAGTRNTEAFF.

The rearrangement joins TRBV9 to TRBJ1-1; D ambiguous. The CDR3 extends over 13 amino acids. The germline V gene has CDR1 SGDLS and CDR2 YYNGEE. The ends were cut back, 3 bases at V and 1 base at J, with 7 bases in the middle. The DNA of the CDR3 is TGTGCCAGCAGCGCGGCGGGGAACACTGAAGCTTTCTTT. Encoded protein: CASSAAGNTEAFF.

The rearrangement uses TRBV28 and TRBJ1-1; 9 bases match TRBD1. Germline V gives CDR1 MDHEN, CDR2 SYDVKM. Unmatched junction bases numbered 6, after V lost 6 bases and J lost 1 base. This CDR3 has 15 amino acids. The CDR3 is CASSPRDRANTEAFF. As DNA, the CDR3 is TGTGCCAGCAGCCCAAGGGACAGGGCGAACACTGAAGCTTTCTTT.

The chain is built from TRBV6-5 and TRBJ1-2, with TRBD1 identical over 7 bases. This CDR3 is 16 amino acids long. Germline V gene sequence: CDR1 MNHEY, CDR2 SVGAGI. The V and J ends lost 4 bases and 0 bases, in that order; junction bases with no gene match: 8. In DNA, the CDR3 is TGTGCCAGCAGTTGGGACAGAGGTTCCCCTAACTATGGCTACACCTTC. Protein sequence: CASSWDRGSPNYGYTF.

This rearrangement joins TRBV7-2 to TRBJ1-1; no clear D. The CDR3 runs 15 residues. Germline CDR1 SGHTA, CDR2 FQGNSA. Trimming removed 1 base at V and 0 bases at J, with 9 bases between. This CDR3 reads CASSLVYGMNTEAFF. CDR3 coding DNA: TGTGCCAGCAGCTTAGTGTACGGTATGAACACTGAAGCTTTCTTT.

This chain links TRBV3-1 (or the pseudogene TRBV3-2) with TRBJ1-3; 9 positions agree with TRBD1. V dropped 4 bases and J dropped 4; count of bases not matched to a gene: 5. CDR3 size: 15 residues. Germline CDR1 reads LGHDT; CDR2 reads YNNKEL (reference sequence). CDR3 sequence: CASSPTGGQGNTIYF. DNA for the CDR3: TGTGCCAGCAGCCCCACAGGGGGCCAGGGAAACACCATATATTTT.

CDR3 protein: CASSPLQTSGAYNEQFF. CDR3 nucleotide sequence: TGTGCCAGCAGCCCTCTTCAGACTAGCGGGGCCTACAATGAGCAGTTCTTC. The rearrangement joins TRBV9 to TRBJ2-1, with 11 bases aligning to TRBD2. The CDR3 loop spans 17 amino acids. V was clipped by 4 bases and J by 2 bases; unmatched bases: 8. CDR1 SGDLS and CDR2 YYNGEE come from the germline V gene.

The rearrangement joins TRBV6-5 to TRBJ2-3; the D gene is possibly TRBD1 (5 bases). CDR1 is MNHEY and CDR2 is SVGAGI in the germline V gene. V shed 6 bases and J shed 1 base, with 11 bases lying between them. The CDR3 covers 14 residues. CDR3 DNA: TGTGCCAGCAGGGGGCAGCTCGGCACAGATACGCAGTATTTT. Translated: CASRGQLGTDTQYF.

CDR3 sequence reads: CASTLSSYTGELFF. In DNA, the CDR3 is TGTGCCAGCACCCTGAGTAGCTACACCGGGGAGCTGTTTTTT. V gene TRBV7-2 combines with J gene TRBJ2-2; D unresolved. There are 14 residues in the CDR3. Trimming removed 7 bases at V and 3 bases at J, with 12 bases between. The germline gives CDR1 SGHTA, CDR2 FQGNSA.

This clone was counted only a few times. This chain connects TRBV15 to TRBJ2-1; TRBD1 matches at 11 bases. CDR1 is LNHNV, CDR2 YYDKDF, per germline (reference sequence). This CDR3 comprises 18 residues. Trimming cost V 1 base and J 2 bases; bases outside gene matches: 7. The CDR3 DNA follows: TGTGCCACCAGCAGAGTCGGACAGGGGGCACACACCTACAATGAGCAGTTCTTC. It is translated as CATSRVGQGAHTYNEQFF.

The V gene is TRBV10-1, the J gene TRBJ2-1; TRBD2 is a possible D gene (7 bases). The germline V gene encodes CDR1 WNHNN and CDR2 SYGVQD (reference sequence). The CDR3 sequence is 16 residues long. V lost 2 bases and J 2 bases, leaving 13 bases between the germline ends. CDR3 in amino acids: CASSEGRGVPYNEQFF. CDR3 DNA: TGCGCCAGCAGTGAGGGGAGGGGGGTTCCCTACAATGAGCAGTTCTTC.

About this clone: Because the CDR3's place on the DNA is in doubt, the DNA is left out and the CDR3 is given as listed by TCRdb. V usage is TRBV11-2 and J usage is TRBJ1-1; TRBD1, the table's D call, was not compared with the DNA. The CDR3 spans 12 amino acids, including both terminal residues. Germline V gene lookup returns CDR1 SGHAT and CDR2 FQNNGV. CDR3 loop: CASSLVGQGNFF.

DNA for the CDR3: TGTGCCAGCAGCTTGGGGGGACAGGGGGCGCGAGGTGAAAAACTGTTTTTT. Amino acid sequence: CASSLGGQGARGEKLFF. The chain couples TRBV5-4 to TRBJ1-4, with 12 bases lining up with TRBD1. Losses at the gene ends were 0 bases for V and 7 bases for J; bases not matched to a gene: 7. The germline V gene has CDR1 SGHNT and CDR2 YYREEE (reference sequence). The CDR3 runs to 17 residues.

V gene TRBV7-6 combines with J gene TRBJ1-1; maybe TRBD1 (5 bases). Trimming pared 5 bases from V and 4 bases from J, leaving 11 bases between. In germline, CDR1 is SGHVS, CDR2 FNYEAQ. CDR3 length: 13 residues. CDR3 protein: CASSLRVGTEAFF. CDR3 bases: TGTGCCAGCAGCCTCAGGGTCGGCACTGAAGCTTTCTTT.

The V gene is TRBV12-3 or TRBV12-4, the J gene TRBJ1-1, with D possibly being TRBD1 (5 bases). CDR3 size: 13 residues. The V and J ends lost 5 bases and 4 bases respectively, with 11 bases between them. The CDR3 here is CASSHRGATEAFF. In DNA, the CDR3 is TGTGCCAGCAGTCATAGGGGCGCCACTGAAGCTTTCTTT.

CDR3: CASLRQTPYEQYF. The DNA of the CDR3 is TGTGCCAGCCTTCGACAGACTCCATACGAGCAGTACTTC. The chain employs TRBV28 and TRBJ2-7, with D perhaps matching TRBD1 (5 bases). Per germline, CDR1 MDHEN and CDR2 SYDVKM. This CDR3 is built from 13 residues. Trimming left V 8 bases short and J 4 bases short, with 15 bases between.

CDR3: CASSSGQGFSETQYF. CDR3 bases: TGCGCCAGCAGCTCGGGACAGGGATTTTCGGAGACCCAGTACTTC. The chain uses TRBV5-1 and TRBJ2-5; TRBD1 matches 9 bases. With 3 bases clipped from V and 5 bases from J, the junction kept 8 bases outside the gene matches. Germline V CDR1 and CDR2: SGHRS, YFSETQ. This CDR3 comprises 15 residues.

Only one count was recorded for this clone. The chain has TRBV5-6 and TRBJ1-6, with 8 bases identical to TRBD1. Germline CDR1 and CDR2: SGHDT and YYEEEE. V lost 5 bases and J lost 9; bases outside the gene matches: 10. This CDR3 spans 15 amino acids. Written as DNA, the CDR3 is TGTGCCAGCAGAAAACCTGGACAGGGAGGTTCACCCCTCCACTTT. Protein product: CASRKPGQGGSPLHF.

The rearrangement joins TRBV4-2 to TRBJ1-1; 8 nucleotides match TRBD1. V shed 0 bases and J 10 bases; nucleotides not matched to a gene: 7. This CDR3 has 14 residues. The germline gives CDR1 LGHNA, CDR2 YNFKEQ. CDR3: CASSQEGQVSGAFF. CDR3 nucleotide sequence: TGTGCCAGCAGCCAAGAGGGACAGGTGTCGGGAGCTTTCTTT.

The CDR3 region is CASSPRLAGVKNIQYF. The CDR3 bases are TGCGCCAGCAGCCCACGACTAGCGGGGGTCAAAAACATTCAGTACTTC. The chain uses TRBV5-1 and TRBJ2-4; 12 nucleotides line up with TRBD2. Germline loops: CDR1 SGHRS, CDR2 YFSETQ. Germline trimming cut 4 bases from V and 3 bases from J; bases unmatched to any gene: 5. The CDR3 runs to 16 residues. The variable domain in full, completed from reference TRBV5-1 and TRBJ2-4, reads KAGVTQTPRYLIKTRGQQVTLSCSPISGHRSVSWYQQTPGQGLQFLFEYFSETQRNKGNFPGRFSGRQFSNSRSEMNVSTLELGDSALYLCASSPRLAGVKNIQYFGAGTRLSVL.